This T cell receptor beta chain is from a study of blood T cells in healthy people across ages. About the study: About one barcoded beta molecule per two T cells was captured by template switching.

Through a sample-barcoded 5' primer and a J-beta primer mix, a second PCR was run for about 6 to 11 cycles. Each cDNA molecule received a tag from a template-switch adaptor that had 12 random nucleotides. In TCRdb, the 5' RACE reads were re-called with MiXCR into one record per CDR3 protein. The sample holds 1.4 million to 1.5 million distinct CDR3 sequences; 42% are singletons and the top ten take 7% to 9%. V was cut by 4 bases and J by 2 bases, with 20 bases left in between. This CDR3 contains 17 residues. Germline CDR1 SGHRS, CDR2 YFSETQ. Drawing of peripheral blood yielded roughly 9.8 milliliters from each donor. General study points: Whereas aged donors had fewer naive CD4+ cells, long-lived donors had more of them and higher diversity.

Comment on this clonotype: Antigen: not known.

The clonotype originates from a woman between 18 and 29 years old in good health. The sample taken for sequencing was blood. V is TRBV5-1 and J is TRBJ2-3; D possibly matches TRBD1 or TRBD2 (5 bases each). The CDR3 reads CASSPPGAGTNTDTQYF. CDR3 nucleotides: TGCGCCAGCAGCCCACCTGGCGCAGGGACGAACACAGATACGCAGTATTTT.